Listed below are T cell receptor beta chains from one sample, sequenced in a study of molecular identifiers for immune sequencing clone quantification. MiXCR, run by TCRdb on the PCR reads, gives a single entry per CDR3 protein. The table has about half a million distinct CDR3 sequences, around 23% seen once; the top ten hold roughly 0.77%. The specimen was naive CD8+ T cells from blood, with Jurkat cell RNA spiked in. The receptor source for this set is a human donor in good health. Some libraries in this study had Jurkat cell RNA spiked in. Each CDR3 is given with its conserved first and last residue. A clone size is listed for some rows: how often the clone was seen (once, few, many), or a class if it is expanded.

NA	TRBV4-3	16	TRBJ1-3	CASSRDPASSGNTIYF
NA	TRBV7-9	14	TRBJ2-2	CASRRTDFTGELFF
few	TRBV6-5	14	TRBJ2-5	CASSSITSGETQYF
few	TRBV7-9	13	TRBJ2-7	CANPSSYLYEQYF
NA	TRBV30	10	TRBJ2-5	CAWKAATQYF
many	TRBV12-3/TRBV12-4	13	TRBJ1-1	CASIGTVWGEAFF
NA	TRBV6-5	13	TRBJ2-5	CASSYVSGGTQYF
once	TRBV7-9	16	TRBJ2-7	CATTPRIRDNSYEQYF
NA	TRBV10-3	14	TRBJ1-1	CAITDRGVLTEAFF
few	TRBV5-1	17	TRBJ1-3	CASSSGTGGISGNTIYF
NA	TRBV29-1	14	TRBJ2-1	CSVEGESSYNEQFF
NA	TRBV7-9	16	TRBJ2-7	CASSSLGVQGAQEQYF
NA	TRBV10-1	12	TRBJ1-1	CASSGLDTEAFF
few	TRBV5-1	15	TRBJ1-6	CASSQTTGNSSPLHF
few	TRBV30	12	TRBJ1-4	CAWNGANEKLFF
NA	TRBV6-5	16	TRBJ2-1	CAGSYSRGGGNNEQFF
many	TRBV7-9	11	TRBJ1-1	CASRHRTEAFF
NA	TRBV20-1	15	TRBJ2-7	CSARDSRGRVHGQYF
NA	TRBV5-1	13	TRBJ1-1	CASSLAGYAEAFF
few	TRBV11-3	15	TRBJ2-1	CASSFGGLSYNEQFF
few	TRBV20-1	20	TRBJ2-3	CSARYSPLRFSGNNPDTQYF
many	TRBV11-2	13	TRBJ2-3	CASSLILTDTQYF
NA	TRBV7-9	14	TRBJ2-7	CASSLAGRWYEQYF
few	TRBV27	12	TRBJ2-1	CASSLRSNEQFF
few	TRBV4-3	16	TRBJ1-2	CASSQDPRPANYGYTF
NA	TRBV12-3/TRBV12-4	15	TRBJ2-1	CASSSSGGRIYEQFF
NA	TRBV7-9	17	TRBJ2-7	CASSLGLAGVSSYEQYF
NA	TRBV9	14	TRBJ2-7	CASSPKGLAEEQYF
once	TRBV14	18	TRBJ2-2	CASSQGLAEDLRTGELFF
NA	TRBV14	18	TRBJ2-7	CASSQDDHVGVMNYEQYF
many	TRBV28	15	TRBJ2-3	CASSPLPLVTDTQYF